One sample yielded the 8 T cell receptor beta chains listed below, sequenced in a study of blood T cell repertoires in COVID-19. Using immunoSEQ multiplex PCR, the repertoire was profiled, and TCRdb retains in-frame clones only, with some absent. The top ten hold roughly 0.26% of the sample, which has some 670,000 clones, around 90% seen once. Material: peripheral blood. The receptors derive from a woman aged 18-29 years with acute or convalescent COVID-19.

The CDR3 region is CASSETGGPNTEAFF. The CDR3 nucleotides are TGTGCCAGCAGTGAAACCGGGGGACCGAACACTGAAGCTTTCTTT. The chain uses TRBV6-1 and TRBJ1-1; D perhaps matches TRBD1 (5 bases). Germline V lookup: CDR1 MNHNS, CDR2 SASEGT. This CDR3 region has 15 residues. V lost 2 bases and J 1 base, leaving 11 bases between the germline ends.

The DNA of the CDR3 is TGTGCCAGCAGCCGGGAGAGGGTCGCCACTAATGAAAAACTGTTTTTT. Translating gives CASSRERVATNEKLFF. V usage is TRBV5-6 and J usage is TRBJ1-4, with D uncertain. The CDR3 loop spans 16 amino acids. Trimming took 4 bases from V and 2 from J, leaving 15 bases between them. From germline, CDR1 is SGHDT and CDR2 YYEEEE.

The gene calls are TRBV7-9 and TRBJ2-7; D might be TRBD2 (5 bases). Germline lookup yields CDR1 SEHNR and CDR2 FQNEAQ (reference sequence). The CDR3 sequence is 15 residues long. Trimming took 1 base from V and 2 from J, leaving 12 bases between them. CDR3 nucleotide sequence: TGTGCCAGCAGCTTAGGGTGGGGAGAGACCTACGAGCAGTACTTC. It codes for CASSLGWGETYEQYF.

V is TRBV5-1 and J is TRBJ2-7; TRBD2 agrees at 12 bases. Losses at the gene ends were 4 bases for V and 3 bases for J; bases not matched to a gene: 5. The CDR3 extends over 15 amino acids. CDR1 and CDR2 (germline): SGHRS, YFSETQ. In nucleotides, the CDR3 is TGCGCCAGCAGCCGGACTAGCGGGGAGATCTACGAGCAGTACTTC. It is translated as CASSRTSGEIYEQYF.

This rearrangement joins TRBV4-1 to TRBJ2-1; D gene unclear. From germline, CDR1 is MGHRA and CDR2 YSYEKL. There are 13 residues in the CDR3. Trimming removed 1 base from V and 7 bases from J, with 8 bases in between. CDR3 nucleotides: TGCGCCAGCAGCCAAGTCACTGAGAATGAGCAGTTCTTC. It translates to CASSQVTENEQFF.

CDR3 DNA: TGCAGCGTTGCTGGGGACAGCTATGGCTACACCTTC. It encodes CSVAGDSYGYTF. This chain links TRBV29-1 with TRBJ1-2; 7 positions match TRBD1. Germline V gene lookup returns CDR1 SQVTM and CDR2 ANQGSEA. CDR3 length equals 12 residues. Losses at the gene ends were 4 bases for V and 4 bases for J; bases not matched to a gene: 3.

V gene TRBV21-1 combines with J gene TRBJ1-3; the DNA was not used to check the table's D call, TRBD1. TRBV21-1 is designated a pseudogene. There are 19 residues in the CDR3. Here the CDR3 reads CASSVKRGQGESSGNTIYF. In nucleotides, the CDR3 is TGTGCCAGCAGCGTCAAGAGGGGACAGGGGGAAAGCTCTGGAAACACCATATATTTT.

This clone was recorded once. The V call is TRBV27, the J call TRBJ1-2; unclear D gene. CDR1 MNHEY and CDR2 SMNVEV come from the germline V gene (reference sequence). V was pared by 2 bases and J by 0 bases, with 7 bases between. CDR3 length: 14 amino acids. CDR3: CASSLQAANYGYTF. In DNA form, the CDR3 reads TGTGCCAGCAGTTTACAGGCAGCTAACTATGGCTACACCTTC.